These 7 T cell receptor beta chains came from one sample sequenced in a study of identical twins. TCRdb itself ran the 5' RACE reads through MiXCR, one entry per CDR3 protein. The repertoire holds roughly 710,000 distinct CDR3 sequences, with around 6% as singletons. Sequencing input: naive T cells sorted from blood. These receptors were obtained from a man between 18 and 29 years old in good health.

This clonotype was detected many times. The V gene is TRBV20-1, the J gene TRBJ2-5, with 11 bases matching TRBD2. The CDR3 extends over 13 amino acids. V was pared by 6 bases and J by 3 bases, with 3 bases of the junction left unmatched. The germline CDR1 and CDR2 sequences are DFQATT and SNEGSKA (reference sequence). The CDR3 sequence is CSAWGLAEETQYF. CDR3 in DNA: TGCAGTGCGTGGGGACTAGCGGAAGAGACCCAGTACTTC.

This clonotype turned up a few times. The rearrangement joins TRBV12-3 or TRBV12-4 to TRBJ1-1; D gene uncertain. This CDR3 has 14 residues. V was shortened by 5 bases and J by 0 bases, with 10 bases between the two germline ends. CDR3: CASSGGVVNTEAFF. As DNA, the CDR3 is TGTGCCAGCAGTGGAGGAGTCGTGAACACTGAAGCTTTCTTT.

The chain is built from TRBV6-5 and TRBJ1-2, with a possible D match to TRBD1 (5 bases). The CDR3 is 14 residues long. CDR1 and CDR2 (germline): MNHEY, SVGAGI. V dropped 2 bases and J dropped 3 bases, with 10 bases sitting between them. CDR3 protein: CASSYRGGDYGYTF. The CDR3 nucleotides read TGTGCCAGCAGTTACCGCGGGGGGGACTATGGCTACACCTTC.

The sample holds many counts of this clonotype. This chain joins TRBV11-2 and TRBJ1-1; D possibly corresponds to TRBD1 (5 bases). The germline V gene has CDR1 SGHAT and CDR2 FQNNGV. V dropped 5 bases and J dropped 1 base, with 29 bases sitting between them. The CDR3 totals 20 residues. CDR3 residues: CASSPVRSGVPTKWNTEAFF. CDR3 DNA sequence: TGTGCCAGCAGCCCGGTTCGATCGGGGGTGCCCACAAAGTGGAACACTGAAGCTTTCTTT.

This clonotype was counted at least ten times. The V and J genes are TRBV29-1 and TRBJ1-4, with 7 bases identical to TRBD1. The CDR3 has 13 amino acids. Trimming took 4 bases from V and 8 from J; bases not matched to a gene: 7. Germline V lookup: CDR1 SQVTM, CDR2 ANQGSEA. The CDR3 loop is CSVGGGRGEKLFF. CDR3 bases: TGCAGCGTTGGAGGGGGCCGTGGGGAAAAACTGTTTTTT.

A few counts support this clonotype. The chain uses TRBV24-1 and TRBJ2-1; 9 bases fit TRBD2. Germline trimming cut 7 bases from V and 5 bases from J; bases unmatched to any gene: 11. Germline V gives CDR1 KGHDR, CDR2 SFDVKD. This CDR3 has 16 residues. The CDR3 DNA follows: TGTGCCACCAGCCTACCCCTGGCGGGAGGGCACAATGAGCAGTTCTTC. Translation: CATSLPLAGGHNEQFF.

This clonotype has just a few counts. CDR3 residues: CASSEYRGITDTQYF. CDR3 bases: TGTGCCAGCAGTGAGTACAGGGGGATCACAGATACGCAGTATTTT. V usage is TRBV25-1 and J usage is TRBJ2-3; 8 positions match TRBD1. Germline V lookup: CDR1 MGHDK, CDR2 SYGVNS. J gave up 2 bases and V 3 bases, and 4 bases lay outside the gene matches. This CDR3 comprises 15 residues.